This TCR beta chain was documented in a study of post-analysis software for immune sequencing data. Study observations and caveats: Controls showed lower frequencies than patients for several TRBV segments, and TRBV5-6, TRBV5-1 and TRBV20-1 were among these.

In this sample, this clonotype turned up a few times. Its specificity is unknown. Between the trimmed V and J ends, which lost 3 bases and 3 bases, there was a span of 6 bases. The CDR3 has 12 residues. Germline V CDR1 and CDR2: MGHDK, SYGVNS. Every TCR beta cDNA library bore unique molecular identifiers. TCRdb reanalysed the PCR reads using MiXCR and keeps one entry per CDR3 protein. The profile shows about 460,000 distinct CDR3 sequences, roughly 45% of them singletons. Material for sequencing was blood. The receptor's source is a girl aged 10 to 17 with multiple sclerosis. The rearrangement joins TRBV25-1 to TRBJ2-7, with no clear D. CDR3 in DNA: TGTGCCAGCAGTGAGGTGGACTACGAGCAGTACTTC. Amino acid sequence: CASSEVDYEQYF.